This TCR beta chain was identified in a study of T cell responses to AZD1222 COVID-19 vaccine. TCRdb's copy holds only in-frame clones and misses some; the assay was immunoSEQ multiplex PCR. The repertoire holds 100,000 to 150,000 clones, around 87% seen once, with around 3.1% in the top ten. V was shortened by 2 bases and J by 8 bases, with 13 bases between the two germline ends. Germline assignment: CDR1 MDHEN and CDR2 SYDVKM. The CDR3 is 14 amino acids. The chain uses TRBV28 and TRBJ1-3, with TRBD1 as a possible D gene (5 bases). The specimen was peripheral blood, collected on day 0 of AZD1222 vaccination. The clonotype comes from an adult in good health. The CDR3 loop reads CASSLGSGEYTIYF. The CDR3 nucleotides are TGTGCCAGCAGTTTAGGATCGGGGGAATACACCATATATTTT.